Listed below are T cell receptor beta chains from one sample, sequenced in a study of T cell changes during pregnancy in multiple sclerosis. Generated by immunoSEQ multiplex PCR, the TCRdb table keeps only in-frame clones and is missing some. The sample contains 45,000 to 55,000 clones, 80% to 95% of which appear only once. The specimen was CD4+ T cells from peripheral blood mononuclear cells, collected after pregnancy. The receptors here all came from a female donor in good health, enrolled as a control in a pregnancy study. Each CDR3 is given with its conserved first and last residue. A D gene is named only where the DNA matches it firmly.

CDR3	V	J	D
CASSETPGLAYNEQFF	TRBV6-1	TRBJ2-1	TRBD2
CASSSIDFETQYF	TRBV18	TRBJ2-5	-
CASSLATGNTEAFF	TRBV5-1	TRBJ1-1	-
CASSVGSGGPLWEQYF	TRBV9	TRBJ2-7	TRBD2
CATSRPQIQGGVSGYTF	TRBV15	TRBJ1-2	-
CAWSVLDRAQYF	TRBV30	TRBJ2-3	TRBD1
CASSFRIPGGDYGYTF	TRBV5-5	TRBJ1-2	TRBD1
CASSPGPVPPGELFF	TRBV9	TRBJ2-2	-
CASSRGSESTEAFF	TRBV11-2	TRBJ1-1	-
CASSGTGEHEQYF	TRBV30	TRBJ2-7	TRBD1
CASSGSSGGSYNEQFF	TRBV6-1	TRBJ2-1	TRBD2
CASSQTGDGRGTQYF	TRBV4-2	TRBJ2-3	-
CASRLTSGSSYEQYF	TRBV7-9	TRBJ2-7	TRBD2
CASNRGENYGYTF	TRBV5-1	TRBJ1-2	-
CASSCPSGKCPQYF	TRBV5-4	TRBJ2-7	TRBD2
CASFQRGGRNEQFF	TRBV2	TRBJ2-1	TRBD2
CASTKVASGAPQETQYF	TRBV5-4	TRBJ2-5	TRBD2
CASSYNSGVYGYTF	TRBV7-3	TRBJ1-2	-
CASKGSGLTGELFF	TRBV2	TRBJ2-2	TRBD2
CASSFSGDRGSVGEQYF	TRBV27	TRBJ2-7	TRBD1
CASSRVSGNTIYF	TRBV2	TRBJ1-3	-
CASSSRPSTSRNTGELFF	TRBV9	TRBJ2-2	TRBD2
CASSLDWQETQYF	TRBV5-4	TRBJ2-5	-
CASSPRGRRGSNQPQHF	TRBV28	TRBJ1-5	-
CASRDPFRAQGYEQYF	TRBV10-1	TRBJ2-7	-
CAWSVGTGPHEKLFF	TRBV30	TRBJ1-4	-
CASSLDSSAGELFF	TRBV28	TRBJ2-2	-
CASSSVPGQGNEQFF	TRBV7-9	TRBJ2-1	TRBD1
CASSFVGDEQFF	TRBV5-1	TRBJ2-1	-
CASSPDEGTDTQYF	TRBV18	TRBJ2-3	-
CASSPGTGNPNTEAFF	TRBV5-1	TRBJ1-1	TRBD1
CASSQDDSGNQPQHF	TRBV4-2	TRBJ1-5	-
CSFLGQGVTYEQYF	TRBV29-1	TRBJ2-7	TRBD1
CAAWAYSNQPQHF	TRBV28	TRBJ1-5	-